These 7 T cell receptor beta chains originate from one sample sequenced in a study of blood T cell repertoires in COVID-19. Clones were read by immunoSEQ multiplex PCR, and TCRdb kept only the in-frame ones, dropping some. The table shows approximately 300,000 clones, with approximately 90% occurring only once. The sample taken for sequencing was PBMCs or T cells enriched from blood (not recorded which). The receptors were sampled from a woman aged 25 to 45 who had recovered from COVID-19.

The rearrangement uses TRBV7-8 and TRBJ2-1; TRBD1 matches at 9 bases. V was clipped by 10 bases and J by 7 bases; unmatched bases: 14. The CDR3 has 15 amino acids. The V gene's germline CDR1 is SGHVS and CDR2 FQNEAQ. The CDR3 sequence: CATKPGQGSMNEQFF. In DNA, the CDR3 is TGTGCCACTAAACCGGGACAGGGAAGTATGAATGAGCAGTTCTTC.

The CDR3 DNA reads as TGTGCCAGCAGTTATAATGGTCGGGGCTCCTACGAGCAGTACTTC. Amino acids: CASSYNGRGSYEQYF. The chain recombines TRBV6-5 with TRBJ2-7; a weak D match, TRBD2 (5 bases). This CDR3 is 15 amino acids long. Germline V lookup: CDR1 MNHEY, CDR2 SVGAGI. Trimming removed 3 bases at V and 0 bases at J, with 12 bases between.

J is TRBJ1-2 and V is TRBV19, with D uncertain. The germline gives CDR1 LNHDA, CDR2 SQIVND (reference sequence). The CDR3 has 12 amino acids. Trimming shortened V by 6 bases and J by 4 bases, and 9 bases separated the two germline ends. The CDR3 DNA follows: TGTGCCAGTAGAAGTGACTCCTATGGCTACACCTTC. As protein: CASRSDSYGYTF. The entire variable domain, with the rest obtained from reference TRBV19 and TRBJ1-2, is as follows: DGGITQSPKYLFRKEGQNVTLSCEQNLNHDAMYWYRQDPGQGLRLIYYSQIVNDFQKGDIAEGYSVSREKKESFPLTVTSAQKNPTAFYLCASRSDSYGYTFGSGTRLTVV.

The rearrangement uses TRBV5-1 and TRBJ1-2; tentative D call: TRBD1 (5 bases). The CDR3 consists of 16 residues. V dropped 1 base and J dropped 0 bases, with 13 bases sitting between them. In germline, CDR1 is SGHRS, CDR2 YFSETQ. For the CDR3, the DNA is TGCGCCAGCAGCTTGAGGGTCCCAGGGTCTAACTATGGCTACACCTTC. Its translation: CASSLRVPGSNYGYTF.

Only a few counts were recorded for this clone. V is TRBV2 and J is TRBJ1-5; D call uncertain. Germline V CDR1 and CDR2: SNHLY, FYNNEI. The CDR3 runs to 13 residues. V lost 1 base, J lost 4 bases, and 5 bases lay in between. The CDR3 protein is CASSEETNQPQHF. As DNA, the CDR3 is TGTGCCAGCAGTGAAGAAACTAATCAGCCCCAGCATTTT.

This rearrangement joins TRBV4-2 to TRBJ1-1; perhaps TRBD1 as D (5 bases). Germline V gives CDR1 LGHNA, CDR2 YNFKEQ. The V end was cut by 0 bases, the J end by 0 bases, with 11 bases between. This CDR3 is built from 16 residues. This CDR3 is CASSQDQGSVNTEAFF. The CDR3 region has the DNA TGTGCCAGCAGCCAAGACCAGGGCTCGGTGAACACTGAAGCTTTCTTT.

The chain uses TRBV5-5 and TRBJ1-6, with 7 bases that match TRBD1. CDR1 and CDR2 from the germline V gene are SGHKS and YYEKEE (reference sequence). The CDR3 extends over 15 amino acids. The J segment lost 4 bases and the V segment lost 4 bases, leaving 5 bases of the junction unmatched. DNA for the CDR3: TGTGCCAGCAGCCGTCCGGGACAGTATAATTCACCCCTCCACTTT. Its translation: CASSRPGQYNSPLHF.